Presented here are 26 T cell receptor beta chains from one specimen sequenced in a study of blood T cell repertoires in COVID-19. Assay: immunoSEQ multiplex PCR; the TCRdb copy retains only in-frame clones and omits some. The table lists fewer than 350,000 clones, 70% to 90% of them singletons, with 1% in the top ten. Material: PBMCs or T cells enriched from blood (not recorded which). Source of these receptors: a woman aged 25 to 39 who had recovered from COVID-19.

This clone is a singleton in its sample. V gene TRBV6-2 or TRBV6-3 combines with J gene TRBJ1-2; 9 bases fit TRBD1. The ends lost 2 bases at V and 5 bases at J; junction bases unmatched: 3. Germline-derived CDR1 and CDR2 are MNHEY and SVGEGT. The CDR3 contains 14 residues. CDR3 loop: CASSYDRGEYGYTF. CDR3 sequence (DNA): TGTGCCAGCAGTTACGACAGGGGGGAGTATGGCTACACCTTC.

V usage is TRBV6-1 and J usage is TRBJ1-3, with D uncertain. Trimming shortened V by 2 bases and J by 0 bases, and 5 bases separated the two germline ends. The CDR3 has 14 amino acids. Germline values: CDR1 MNHNS, CDR2 SASEGT. The CDR3 bases are TGTGCCAGCAGTGAACCCAGCTCTGGAAACACCATATATTTT. It yields the protein CASSEPSSGNTIYF.

V gene TRBV19 combines with J gene TRBJ2-3; tentative D call: TRBD2 (6 bases). Trimming stripped 5 bases from V and 4 bases from J, with 13 bases between. Germline V CDR1 and CDR2: LNHDA, SQIVND (reference sequence). The CDR3 length is 14 residues. This chain's CDR3 is CASSSGGWADTQYF. As DNA, the CDR3 is TGTGCCAGTAGTTCCGGGGGTTGGGCAGATACGCAGTATTTT.

The table lists this clone with a few counts. The V call is TRBV24-1, the J call TRBJ1-5; 9 nucleotides match TRBD1. V gave up 5 bases and J gave up 1 base; unmatched junction bases: 14. The CDR3 contains 19 residues. The germline V gene encodes CDR1 KGHDR and CDR2 SFDVKD. CDR3 in amino acids: CATSARGQGAVSSNQPQHF. CDR3 coding DNA: TGTGCCACCAGTGCTCGGGGACAGGGAGCTGTTTCGAGCAATCAGCCCCAGCATTTT.

The chain employs TRBV9 and TRBJ2-7; 9 bases map to TRBD2. The CDR3 is made up of 15 amino acids. Germline values: CDR1 SGDLS, CDR2 YYNGEE. J was trimmed by 7 bases and V by 0 bases; bases with no gene match: 8. The CDR3 sequence: CASSVEASGTGEQYF. Here the CDR3 DNA reads TGTGCCAGCAGCGTAGAAGCTAGCGGGACGGGGGAGCAGTACTTC.

The J gene is TRBJ1-6, the V gene TRBV6-5; tentative D call: TRBD1 (6 bases). CDR3 size: 13 residues. The V and J ends lost 6 bases and 7 bases respectively, with 10 bases between them. The germline V gene has CDR1 MNHEY and CDR2 SVGAGI. CDR3 in DNA: TGTGCCAGCAGAACCACAGGGAATTCACCCCTCCACTTT. It encodes CASRTTGNSPLHF.

This rearrangement joins TRBV7-2 to TRBJ2-2, with 9 nucleotides matching TRBD1. This CDR3 contains 16 residues. From germline, CDR1 is SGHTA and CDR2 FQGNSA. Trimming took 6 bases from V and 4 from J; bases not matched to a gene: 9. CDR3 region: CASRHHGTGITGELFF. CDR3 DNA sequence: TGTGCCAGCAGGCATCACGGGACAGGGATCACCGGGGAGCTGTTTTTT.

This sequence joins TRBV5-6 and TRBJ2-1; 10 bases fit TRBD1. The CDR3 has 16 residues. CDR1 and CDR2 (germline): SGHDT, YYEEEE. With 0 bases clipped from V and 3 bases from J, the junction kept 3 bases outside the gene matches. CDR3 region: CASSLGGTGVYNEQFF. The CDR3 DNA reads TGTGCCAGCAGCTTGGGAGGGACAGGGGTCTACAATGAGCAGTTCTTC.

The CDR3: CASSQEMSGTANYGYTF. The CDR3 DNA reads TGTGCCAGCAGCCAAGAAATGAGCGGGACGGCTAACTATGGCTACACCTTC. The chain combines TRBV3-1 (or the pseudogene TRBV3-2) with TRBJ1-2, with D possibly matching TRBD1 (5 bases). CDR1 LGHDT and CDR2 YNNKEL come from the germline V gene (reference sequence). CDR3 length equals 17 residues. V dropped 0 bases and J dropped 0 bases, with 14 bases sitting between them.

The chain couples TRBV28 to TRBJ1-1; 8 bases agree with TRBD1. The CDR3 is 14 amino acids. V was clipped by 6 bases and J by 2 bases; unmatched bases: 5. The germline V gene has CDR1 MDHEN and CDR2 SYDVKM. This CDR3 is CASRGGTGNTEAFF. CDR3 sequence (DNA): TGTGCCAGCAGGGGTGGGACAGGCAACACTGAAGCTTTCTTT.

V is TRBV6-2 or TRBV6-3 and J is TRBJ1-3; 8 bases are a match to TRBD1. The germline gives CDR1 MNHEY, CDR2 SVGEGT. The V segment lost 4 bases and the J segment 1 base; nucleotides outside the gene matches: 6. There are 16 residues in the CDR3. The CDR3 region is CASSWIGTGSGNTIYF. As DNA, the CDR3 is TGTGCCAGCAGTTGGATCGGGACAGGTTCTGGAAACACCATATATTTT.

CDR3 region: CASRKGTDGYTF. The CDR3 bases are TGTGCCAGCAGAAAAGGGACAGATGGCTACACCTTC. The chain combines TRBV21-1 with TRBJ1-2; the D call TRBD1 from the table was never checked on the DNA. TRBV21-1 is a pseudogene locus. The CDR3 totals 12 residues.

V and J are TRBV5-5 and TRBJ2-7, with D possibly TRBD2 on 6 matching bases. Trimming removed 0 bases at V and 4 bases at J, with 11 bases between. This CDR3 has 14 amino acids. CDR1 SGHKS and CDR2 YYEKEE come from the germline V gene (reference sequence). The CDR3 DNA is TGTGCCAGCAGCTTGGAGGCGGGGAGGTACGAGCAGTACTTC. Residues: CASSLEAGRYEQYF.

The rearrangement uses TRBV2 and TRBJ1-5; 7 positions agree with TRBD1. The CDR3 is 14 residues long. Germline V gene data show CDR1 as SNHLY and CDR2 as FYNNEI. Germline trimming cut 6 bases from V and 6 bases from J; bases unmatched to any gene: 8. This CDR3 is CASRAPQGGQPQHF. The CDR3 DNA reads TGTGCCAGCAGGGCCCCGCAGGGGGGTCAGCCCCAGCATTTT.

This chain links TRBV27 with TRBJ2-1; 7 bases match TRBD2. Trimming cost V 1 base and J 8 bases; bases outside gene matches: 8. CDR3 length: 15 amino acids. The germline V gene has CDR1 MNHEY and CDR2 SMNVEV (reference sequence). The CDR3 spells CASSLWLGGSHEQFF. The CDR3 region has the DNA TGTGCCAGCAGTTTATGGTTGGGAGGGTCCCATGAGCAGTTCTTC.

V is TRBV9 and J is TRBJ2-5, with D perhaps TRBD2 (5 bases). Germline values: CDR1 SGDLS, CDR2 YYNGEE. V lost 0 bases and J lost 2, with 17 bases in between. This CDR3 region has 17 residues. The CDR3 loop is CASSVDGRVQAQETQYF. Here the CDR3 DNA reads TGTGCCAGCAGCGTAGATGGGAGAGTCCAGGCACAAGAGACCCAGTACTTC.

Only one count was recorded for this clone. The J gene is TRBJ2-7, the V gene TRBV6-5; 9 bases map to TRBD2. Germline CDR1 reads MNHEY; CDR2 reads SVGAGI. V was clipped by 6 bases and J by 5 bases; unmatched bases: 8. The CDR3 is 14 amino acids. The CDR3 bases are TGTGCCAGCAGCCCGGGCGGGGGGGCCCACGAGCAGTACTTC. It is translated as CASSPGGGAHEQYF.

The genes are TRBV7-9 and TRBJ2-7; 9 bases are shared with TRBD1. CDR3 length: 16 amino acids. Germline-derived CDR1 and CDR2 are SEHNR and FQNEAQ (reference sequence). The junction had 11 bases not matched to a gene; V was cut back by 3 bases and J by 5 bases. The CDR3, as DNA: TGTGCCAGCAGCTTCTCAACAGGGGGCGCGACACACGAGCAGTACTTC. It specifies CASSFSTGGATHEQYF.

The V call is TRBV2, the J call TRBJ2-2; 9 bases align to TRBD1. The germline V gene has CDR1 SNHLY and CDR2 FYNNEI. Trimming cost V 10 bases and J 0 bases; bases outside gene matches: 6. This CDR3 contains 15 residues. The CDR3: CATKRQGANTGELFF. In nucleotides, the CDR3 is TGTGCCACCAAAAGACAGGGGGCGAACACCGGGGAGCTGTTTTTT.

This chain links TRBV5-4 with TRBJ2-6; 8 bases align to TRBD1. CDR1 and CDR2 from the germline V gene are SGHNT and YYREEE (reference sequence). J was trimmed by 1 base and V by 4 bases; bases with no gene match: 10. The CDR3 is 18 amino acids. The CDR3 bases are TGTGCCAGCAGCCCTTTGGGGACAGGCGTATCTGGGGCCAACGTCCTGACTTTC. Translation gives CASSPLGTGVSGANVLTF.

The CDR3 loop is CASSLDRWAKAGYTF. Written as DNA, the CDR3 is TGTGCCAGCAGCTTAGATAGGTGGGCTAAGGCGGGCTACACCTTC. The rearrangement links TRBV11-3 to TRBJ1-2; D remains unclear. V dropped 0 bases and J dropped 8 bases, with 16 bases sitting between them. There are 15 residues in the CDR3. Germline V gene lookup returns CDR1 SGHNT and CDR2 YENEEA.

The rearrangement joins TRBV10-1 to TRBJ2-7; 7 positions agree with TRBD2. J gave up 5 bases and V 5 bases, and 9 bases lay outside the gene matches. This CDR3 has 14 amino acids. CDR1 WNHNN and CDR2 SYGVQD come from the germline V gene (reference sequence). CDR3 loop: CASSPTAGVDEQYF. CDR3 sequence (DNA): TGCGCCAGCAGTCCTACGGCGGGAGTAGACGAGCAGTACTTC.

The chain uses TRBV6-5 and TRBJ1-2, with 7 bases identical to TRBD1. Looked up from germline, CDR1 is MNHEY and CDR2 is SVGAGI. This CDR3 region has 12 residues. The V segment lost 2 bases and the J segment 6 bases; nucleotides outside the gene matches: 0. The CDR3 is CASSYTGDGYTF. As DNA, the CDR3 is TGTGCCAGCAGTTACACAGGGGATGGCTACACCTTC.

V gene TRBV5-1 combines with J gene TRBJ2-7; D is uncertain. Germline V gene lookup returns CDR1 SGHRS and CDR2 YFSETQ. This CDR3 comprises 17 residues. V shed 3 bases and J shed 2 bases, with 21 bases lying between them. CDR3 in DNA: TGCGCCAGCAGCTCGCGATCTCTTTCGAAGGAGACCTACGAGCAGTACTTC. It encodes CASSSRSLSKETYEQYF.

V is TRBV9 and J is TRBJ1-4, with D tentatively TRBD1 (6 bases). Trimming took 4 bases from V and 5 from J, leaving 12 bases between them. Germline-derived CDR1 and CDR2 are SGDLS and YYNGEE. The CDR3 extends over 14 amino acids. The CDR3 DNA is TGTGCCAGCAGCCCGAGGGGGGGGAATGAAAAACTGTTTTTT. Translated, it gives CASSPRGGNEKLFF. Filled out from reference TRBV9 and TRBJ1-4, the complete variable domain reads DSGVTQTPKHLITATGQRVTLRCSPRSGDLSVYWYQQSLDQGLQFLIQYYNGEERAKGNILERFSAQQFPDLHSELNLSSLELGDSALYFCASSPRGGNEKLFFGSGTQLSVL.

J is TRBJ2-5 and V is TRBV7-2, with 8 positions matching TRBD2. Losses at the gene ends were 5 bases for V and 1 base for J; bases not matched to a gene: 6. Germline CDR1 and CDR2: SGHTA and FQGNSA. The CDR3 sequence is 15 residues long. This CDR3 reads CASSPSGGRQETQYF. The CDR3 DNA reads as TGTGCCAGCAGCCCAAGCGGGGGCCGCCAAGAGACCCAGTACTTC.